This TCR beta chain originates from a study of T cells in Graves' hyperthyroidism and ophthalmopathy. Overall study context: At initial diagnosis, before any treatment had begun, peripheral blood was obtained.

It was uncontrolled infection, other autoimmune disease, pregnancy or lactation that excluded patients. Amplified TCR beta CDR3 regions derived from RNA transcripts. With the HTBI primer set, the TCR CDR3 went through a first round of RT-PCR. TCRdb analysed the multiplex PCR reads with MiXCR anew, one entry per CDR3 protein. The sample lists about 410,000 distinct CDR3 sequences, about 14% occurring once. Sequencing was performed on blood. This TCR derives from a man younger than 35 with Graves' ophthalmopathy.

CDR3 nucleotide sequence: TGCAGTGCTTCAGGGACAGGGGGCACAGATACGCAGTATTTT. Protein product: CSASGTGGTDTQYF. This sequence joins TRBV20-1 and TRBJ2-3, with 10 nucleotides matching TRBD1. The junction had 3 bases not matched to a gene; V was cut back by 5 bases and J by 1 base. The germline CDR1 and CDR2 sequences are DFQATT and SNEGSKA (reference sequence). The CDR3 covers 14 residues.